Included here is one T cell receptor (beta chain) sequence, with context. Between the trimmed V and J ends, which lost 0 bases and 0 bases, there was a span of 5 bases. Germline loops: CDR1 MGHDK, CDR2 SYGVNS. This CDR3 comprises 14 residues. Clones were sequenced by immunoSEQ multiplex PCR, and TCRdb holds only the in-frame ones, with some missing. The sample holds some 200,000 clones, roughly four fifths seen once. These data are taken from a study of blood T cell repertoires in COVID-19. Study background: The analysed material was cDNA or gDNA that came from T cells, B-cell-depleted T cells, or PBMCs.

The Seattle patients joined while their infection was active and were tracked longitudinally afterward. Sequenced: peripheral blood. The origin of this receptor is a woman older than 75 with COVID-19, enrolled during active disease. The rearrangement joins TRBV25-1 to TRBJ1-1; D remains ambiguous. The CDR3 region has the DNA TGTGCCAGCAGTGAATATAGCCTGAACACTGAAGCTTTCTTT. Translation: CASSEYSLNTEAFF.